This T cell receptor beta chain was captured by sequencing in a study of control samples from healthy donors and cancer patients. Trimming took 1 base from V and 0 from J; bases not matched to a gene: 11. Germline V CDR1 and CDR2: LGHNA, YNFKEQ. The CDR3 loop spans 19 amino acids. Measured with immunoSEQ multiplex PCR; TCRdb has only the in-frame clones, and not every one. Of 150,000 to 200,000 clones listed, 88% were seen once; the top ten hold 1.5% to 2%. The chain joins TRBV4-2 to TRBJ2-2, with TRBD1 identical over 7 bases. This receptor was obtained from a man between 18 and 29 years old in good health. The sample comprised blood. The CDR3 loop reads CASSQVVSIRGPNTGELFF. The DNA for the CDR3 is TGTGCCAGCAGCCAAGTTGTGTCCATAAGGGGGCCGAACACCGGGGAGCTGTTTTTT.